This T cell receptor (beta chain) was identified in a study of T cell responses to AZD1222 COVID-19 vaccine. Overall study findings and caveats: Baseline antibody screening turned up just a handful of seropositive AZD1222 recipients. White British people made up most donors, females outnumbered males, and clonal diversity was possibly underestimated.

Profiled with immunoSEQ multiplex PCR; TCRdb holds only in-frame clones, not every one. Of fewer than 100,000 clones in the sample, more than 90% were seen once. The germline V and J ends were trimmed by 0 bases and 0 bases, with 5 bases remaining between them. The CDR3 consists of 15 residues. CDR1 and CDR2 from the germline V gene are SGHTA and FQGNSA. As to this clone: The antigen is undetermined.

The V call is TRBV7-2, the J call TRBJ2-2; D gene unclear. The TCR originated in an adult in good health. The source material was peripheral blood, sampled on day 0 of AZD1222 vaccination. The CDR3, as DNA: TGTGCCAGCAGCTTAGCACAGACGAACACCGGGGAGCTGTTTTTT. This gives the protein CASSLAQTNTGELFF.